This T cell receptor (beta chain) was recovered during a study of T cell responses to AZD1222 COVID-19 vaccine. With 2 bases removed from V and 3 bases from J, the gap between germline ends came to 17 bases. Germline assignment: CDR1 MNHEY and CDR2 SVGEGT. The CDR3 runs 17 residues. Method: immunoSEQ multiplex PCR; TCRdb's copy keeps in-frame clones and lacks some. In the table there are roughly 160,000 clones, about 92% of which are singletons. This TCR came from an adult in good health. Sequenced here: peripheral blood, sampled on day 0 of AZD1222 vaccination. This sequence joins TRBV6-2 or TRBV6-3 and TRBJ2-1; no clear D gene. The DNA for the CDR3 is TGTGCCAGCAGTTACGCCCTCCCGGGTGGGAACTACAATGAGCAGTTCTTC. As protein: CASSYALPGGNYNEQFF.